This T cell receptor beta chain came from a study of blood T cells in healthy people across ages. The study, taken as a whole, reports: TCR beta diversity tracked closely with naive T cell percentage.

The germline CDR1 and CDR2 sequences are SGHTA and FQGTGA. The CDR3 sequence is 15 residues long. The V end lost 1 base, the J end lost 6 bases, and 12 bases lay between the germline ends. This clonotype was seen a few times. Its cognate antigen is unknown. A sample-barcoded 5' primer and a J-beta primer mix were used in a second PCR of roughly 7 to 12 cycles. Each CDR3 protein gets one entry after TCRdb re-called the 5' RACE reads with MiXCR. The repertoire includes hundreds of thousands of distinct CDR3 sequences, just under 25% of them detected once, and roughly 9% sits in the top ten. These same records also appear under a second study, on T cells of mothers and their children. That source notes: M1S, a second-PCR primer, added sample barcodes and 2-4 random nucleotides. A slight, non-significant increase in overlap was found for related mother-child pairs relative to unrelated pairs.

The material sequenced was blood. The clonotype comes from a boy aged 5 to 17 in good health. This chain links TRBV7-3 with TRBJ2-2, with D possibly TRBD1 on 5 matching bases. This CDR3 reads CASSLIQGVSGELFF. The CDR3, as DNA: TGTGCCAGCAGCTTAATCCAGGGCGTCTCCGGGGAGCTGTTTTTT.